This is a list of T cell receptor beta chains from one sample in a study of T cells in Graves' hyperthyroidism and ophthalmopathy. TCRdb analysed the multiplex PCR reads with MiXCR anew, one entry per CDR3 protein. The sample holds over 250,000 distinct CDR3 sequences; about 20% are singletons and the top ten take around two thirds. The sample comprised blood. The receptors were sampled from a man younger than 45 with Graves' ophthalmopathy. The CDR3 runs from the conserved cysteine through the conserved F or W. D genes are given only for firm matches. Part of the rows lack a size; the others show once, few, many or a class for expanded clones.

cdr3_aa: CASSYLPSGRFNEQFF
cdr3_nt: TGTGCCAGCAGTTACTTGCCTAGCGGGAGGTTTAATGAGCAGTTCTTC
j_call: TRBJ2-1
d_call: TRBD2
v_call: TRBV6-5
clone_size: NA

cdr3_aa: CASSLGPENTEAFF
cdr3_nt: TGTGCCAGCAGCTTAGGTCCAGAGAACACTGAAGCTTTCTTT
j_call: TRBJ1-1
d_call: NA
v_call: TRBV7-3
clone_size: few

cdr3_aa: CSARDRKHNSPLHF
cdr3_nt: TGCAGTGCTAGAGATCGGAAACATAATTCACCCCTCCACTTT
j_call: TRBJ1-6
d_call: NA
v_call: TRBV20-1
clone_size: NA

cdr3_aa: CASSPLSRGDLYF
cdr3_nt: TGTGCCAGCAGCCCTCTTTCCCGGGGGGACCTGTACTTC
j_call: TRBJ2-5
d_call: TRBD2
v_call: TRBV7-6
clone_size: NA

cdr3_aa: CASSRGTSGAYEQYF
cdr3_nt: TGTGCCAGCAGCCGGGGGACTAGCGGAGCCTACGAGCAGTACTTC
j_call: TRBJ2-7
d_call: TRBD2
v_call: TRBV14
clone_size: NA

cdr3_aa: CSAVRRPAGGILHNEQFF
cdr3_nt: TGCAGTGCCGTAAGAAGGCCGGCGGGAGGGATCCTACACAATGAGCAGTTCTTC
j_call: TRBJ2-1
d_call: TRBD2
v_call: TRBV20-1
clone_size: NA

cdr3_aa: CASRRQSYTEAFF
cdr3_nt: TGTGCCAGCAGGAGACAGTCCTACACTGAAGCTTTCTTT
j_call: TRBJ1-1
d_call: NA
v_call: TRBV12-3/TRBV12-4
clone_size: many

cdr3_aa: CGTVRRREGRTGELFF
cdr3_nt: TGCGGCACAGTCCGGCGACGGGAGGGCCGAACCGGGGAGCTGTTTTTT
j_call: TRBJ2-2
d_call: TRBD2
v_call: TRBV5-1
clone_size: NA

cdr3_aa: CASSLGWENTEAFF
cdr3_nt: TGCGCCAGCAGCTTGGGCTGGGAGAACACTGAAGCTTTCTTT
j_call: TRBJ1-1
d_call: NA
v_call: TRBV5-1
clone_size: many

cdr3_aa: CACKQGTEAFF
cdr3_nt: TGTGCCTGCAAGCAGGGCACTGAAGCTTTCTTT
j_call: TRBJ1-1
d_call: NA
v_call: TRBV30
clone_size: NA

cdr3_aa: CASSLELRSYEQYF
cdr3_nt: TGCGCCAGCAGCTTGGAGTTACGCTCCTACGAGCAGTACTTC
j_call: TRBJ2-7
d_call: NA
v_call: TRBV5-1
clone_size: few

cdr3_aa: CASSFSVPENEQFF
cdr3_nt: TGTGCCAGCAGCTTCAGCGTCCCGGAGAATGAGCAGTTCTTC
j_call: TRBJ2-1
d_call: NA
v_call: TRBV7-9
clone_size: NA

cdr3_aa: CASSLMTRGDNEQFF
cdr3_nt: TGTGCCAGCAGCTTAATGACTAGAGGGGACAATGAGCAGTTCTTC
j_call: TRBJ2-1
d_call: NA
v_call: TRBV11-1
clone_size: many

cdr3_aa: CATSRDLGGGETQYF
cdr3_nt: TGTGCCACCAGCAGAGATCTAGGGGGCGGTGAGACCCAGTACTTC
j_call: TRBJ2-5
d_call: TRBD1
v_call: TRBV15
clone_size: few

cdr3_aa: CSAAPLAGVKYEQYF
cdr3_nt: TGCAGTGCTGCCCCTTTAGCGGGAGTGAAATACGAGCAGTACTTC
j_call: TRBJ2-7
d_call: TRBD2
v_call: TRBV20-1
clone_size: NA

cdr3_aa: CASSAGLRGYTF
cdr3_nt: TGTGCCAGCAGTGCCGGTTTGCGGGGCTACACCTTC
j_call: TRBJ1-2
d_call: NA
v_call: TRBV2
clone_size: many

cdr3_aa: CASSVAPGVNYEQYF
cdr3_nt: TGTGCCAGCAGCGTAGCTCCGGGAGTCAACTACGAGCAGTACTTC
j_call: TRBJ2-7
d_call: NA
v_call: TRBV9
clone_size: few

cdr3_aa: CASSSTVQETQYF
cdr3_nt: TGTGCCAGCAGTTCAACTGTCCAAGAGACCCAGTACTTC
j_call: TRBJ2-5
d_call: NA
v_call: TRBV6-5
clone_size: NA

cdr3_aa: CASSGRTGKETQYF
cdr3_nt: TGCGCCAGCAGCGGCCGGACAGGGAAAGAGACCCAGTACTTC
j_call: TRBJ2-5
d_call: TRBD1
v_call: TRBV5-1
clone_size: few

cdr3_aa: CASSEGEGLTVPYEQYF
cdr3_nt: TGTGCCAGCTCGGAGGGGGAGGGTCTTACAGTCCCCTACGAGCAGTACTTC
j_call: TRBJ2-7
d_call: NA
v_call: TRBV7-9
clone_size: many

cdr3_aa: CASSPSTGGYTF
cdr3_nt: TGTGCCAGCAGTCCCTCTACGGGGGGCTACACCTTC
j_call: TRBJ1-2
d_call: NA
v_call: TRBV27
clone_size: few